The next 7 T cell receptor beta chains were all read from a single sample in a study of shared clonotypes between healthy human individuals. Produced via immunoSEQ multiplex PCR; TCRdb's table is partial and in-frame only. This table has more than 500,000 clones, 90% to 97% appearing once. Sequencing input: naive CD4+ T cells sorted from blood. Sample subset: CD45RA+ positively selected. These receptors all stem from a woman under 40 in good health.

The rearrangement joins TRBV7-8 to TRBJ2-3; D uncertain. V was cut by 3 bases and J by 5 bases, with 12 bases left in between. Germline CDR1 reads SGHVS; CDR2 reads FQNEAQ. The CDR3 consists of 14 residues. CDR3 sequence (DNA): TGTGCCAGCAGCTTTCCCCGGACGCAAGATACGCAGTATTTT. This translates into CASSFPRTQDTQYF. Based on the CDR3 plus reference TRBV7-8 and TRBJ2-3, the full variable domain is GAGVSQSPRYKVAKRGQDVALRCDPISGHVSLFWYQQALGQGPEFLTYFQNEAQLDKSGLPSDRFFAERPEGSVSTLKIQRTQQEDSAVYLCASSFPRTQDTQYFGPGTRLTVL.

This chain connects TRBV14 to TRBJ1-1; D may be TRBD1 (6 bases). CDR3 length equals 14 residues. Per the germline V gene, CDR1 is SGHDN and CDR2 is FVKESK. Trimming left V 0 bases short and J 5 bases short, with 10 bases between. This CDR3 is CASSQDLGTTEAFF. CDR3 nucleotides: TGTGCCAGCAGCCAAGATCTCGGGACAACTGAAGCTTTCTTT.

V usage is TRBV7-2 and J usage is TRBJ1-6; perhaps TRBD1 as D (5 bases). CDR3 length: 15 amino acids. V lost 0 bases to trimming and J lost 7 bases, with 10 bases between them. Germline V lookup: CDR1 SGHTA, CDR2 FQGNSA. As DNA, the CDR3 is TGTGCCAGCAGCTTAGCGTGGGGGAACAATTCACCCCTCCACTTT. Translation gives CASSLAWGNNSPLHF. The full variable domain, completed using reference TRBV7-2 and TRBJ1-6, is GAGVSQSPSNKVTEKGKDVELRCDPISGHTALYWYRQSLGQGLEFLIYFQGNSAPDKSGLPSDRFSAERTGGSVSTLTIQRTQQEDSAVYLCASSLAWGNNSPLHFGNGTRLTVT.

V is TRBV19 and J is TRBJ2-5; D tentatively fits TRBD1 or TRBD2 (5 bases each). The J call is in doubt because the DNA end fits TRBJ2-7 better. This CDR3 has 16 residues. Germline V gene lookup returns CDR1 LNHDA and CDR2 SQIVND (reference sequence). In DNA form, the CDR3 reads TGTGCCAGTAGTACGGGACCCCGCCTTCGGCCCTACGAGCAGTACTTC. Its translation: CASSTGPRLRPYEQYF.

The chain links TRBV28 to TRBJ2-1; 11 positions match TRBD2. Germline loops: CDR1 MDHEN, CDR2 SYDVKM. CDR3 length equals 21 residues. J lost 0 bases, V lost 2 bases, and 15 bases had no gene match. The CDR3 reads CASSLILVTSGSLRSYNEQFF. The DNA for the CDR3 is TGTGCCAGCAGTTTAATCCTTGTTACTAGCGGGAGTCTCCGCTCCTACAATGAGCAGTTCTTC. Looking up the rest from reference TRBV28 and TRBJ2-1 gives the full variable domain: DVKVTQSSRYLVKRTGEKVFLECVQDMDHENMFWYRQDPGLGLRLIYFSYDVKMKEKGDIPEGYSVSREKKERFSLILESASTNQTSMYLCASSLILVTSGSLRSYNEQFFGPGTRLTVL.

The rearrangement uses TRBV19 and TRBJ2-2; 8 bases map to TRBD1. Germline V gene lookup returns CDR1 LNHDA and CDR2 SQIVND (reference sequence). With 7 bases clipped from V and 0 bases from J, the junction kept 4 bases outside the gene matches. This CDR3 contains 15 residues. CDR3: CASNLQGANTGELFF. CDR3 in DNA: TGTGCCAGTAACTTACAGGGGGCGAACACCGGGGAGCTGTTTTTT.

The chain combines TRBV18 with TRBJ2-1; 10 bases are shared with TRBD1. Germline V gives CDR1 KGHSH, CDR2 LQKENI. The CDR3 contains 13 residues. With V trimmed by 6 bases and J by 6 bases, 2 bases remained unmatched. DNA of the CDR3: TGTGCCAGCTCGTGGACAGGGGGCAATGAGCAGTTCTTC. Translation gives CASSWTGGNEQFF. The variable domain in full, with the rest retrieved from reference TRBV18 and TRBJ2-1, is NAGVMQNPRHLVRRRGQEARLRCSPMKGHSHVYWYRQLPEEGLKFMVYLQKENIIDESGMPKERFSAEFPKEGPSILRIQQVVRGDSAAYFCASSWTGGNEQFFGPGTRLTVL.